This paragraph covers one T cell receptor (beta chain) sequence. Assay used: immunoSEQ multiplex PCR; TCRdb lists only in-frame clones, some missing. The data show some 140,000 clones, with about four fifths seen just once and around 32% held by the top ten. This entry comes from a study of blood T cell repertoires in COVID-19. Study summary: COVID-19 samples collected from the United States, Italy and Spain covered acute and convalescent phases. The analysed material was cDNA or gDNA that came from T cells, B-cell-depleted T cells, or PBMCs.

CDR1 LNHDA and CDR2 SQIVND come from the germline V gene (reference sequence). The V and J ends lost 7 bases and 1 base respectively, with 14 bases between them. The CDR3 length is 15 residues. Sequencing input: peripheral blood. This chain uses TRBV19 with TRBJ1-5; perhaps TRBD1 as D (6 bases). The TCR sequence derives from a woman aged 60 to 75 with acute or convalescent COVID-19. For the CDR3, the DNA is TGTGCCAGTAACATCAGGGGAGGGAGCAATCAGCCCCAGCATTTT. This encodes CASNIRGGSNQPQHF.